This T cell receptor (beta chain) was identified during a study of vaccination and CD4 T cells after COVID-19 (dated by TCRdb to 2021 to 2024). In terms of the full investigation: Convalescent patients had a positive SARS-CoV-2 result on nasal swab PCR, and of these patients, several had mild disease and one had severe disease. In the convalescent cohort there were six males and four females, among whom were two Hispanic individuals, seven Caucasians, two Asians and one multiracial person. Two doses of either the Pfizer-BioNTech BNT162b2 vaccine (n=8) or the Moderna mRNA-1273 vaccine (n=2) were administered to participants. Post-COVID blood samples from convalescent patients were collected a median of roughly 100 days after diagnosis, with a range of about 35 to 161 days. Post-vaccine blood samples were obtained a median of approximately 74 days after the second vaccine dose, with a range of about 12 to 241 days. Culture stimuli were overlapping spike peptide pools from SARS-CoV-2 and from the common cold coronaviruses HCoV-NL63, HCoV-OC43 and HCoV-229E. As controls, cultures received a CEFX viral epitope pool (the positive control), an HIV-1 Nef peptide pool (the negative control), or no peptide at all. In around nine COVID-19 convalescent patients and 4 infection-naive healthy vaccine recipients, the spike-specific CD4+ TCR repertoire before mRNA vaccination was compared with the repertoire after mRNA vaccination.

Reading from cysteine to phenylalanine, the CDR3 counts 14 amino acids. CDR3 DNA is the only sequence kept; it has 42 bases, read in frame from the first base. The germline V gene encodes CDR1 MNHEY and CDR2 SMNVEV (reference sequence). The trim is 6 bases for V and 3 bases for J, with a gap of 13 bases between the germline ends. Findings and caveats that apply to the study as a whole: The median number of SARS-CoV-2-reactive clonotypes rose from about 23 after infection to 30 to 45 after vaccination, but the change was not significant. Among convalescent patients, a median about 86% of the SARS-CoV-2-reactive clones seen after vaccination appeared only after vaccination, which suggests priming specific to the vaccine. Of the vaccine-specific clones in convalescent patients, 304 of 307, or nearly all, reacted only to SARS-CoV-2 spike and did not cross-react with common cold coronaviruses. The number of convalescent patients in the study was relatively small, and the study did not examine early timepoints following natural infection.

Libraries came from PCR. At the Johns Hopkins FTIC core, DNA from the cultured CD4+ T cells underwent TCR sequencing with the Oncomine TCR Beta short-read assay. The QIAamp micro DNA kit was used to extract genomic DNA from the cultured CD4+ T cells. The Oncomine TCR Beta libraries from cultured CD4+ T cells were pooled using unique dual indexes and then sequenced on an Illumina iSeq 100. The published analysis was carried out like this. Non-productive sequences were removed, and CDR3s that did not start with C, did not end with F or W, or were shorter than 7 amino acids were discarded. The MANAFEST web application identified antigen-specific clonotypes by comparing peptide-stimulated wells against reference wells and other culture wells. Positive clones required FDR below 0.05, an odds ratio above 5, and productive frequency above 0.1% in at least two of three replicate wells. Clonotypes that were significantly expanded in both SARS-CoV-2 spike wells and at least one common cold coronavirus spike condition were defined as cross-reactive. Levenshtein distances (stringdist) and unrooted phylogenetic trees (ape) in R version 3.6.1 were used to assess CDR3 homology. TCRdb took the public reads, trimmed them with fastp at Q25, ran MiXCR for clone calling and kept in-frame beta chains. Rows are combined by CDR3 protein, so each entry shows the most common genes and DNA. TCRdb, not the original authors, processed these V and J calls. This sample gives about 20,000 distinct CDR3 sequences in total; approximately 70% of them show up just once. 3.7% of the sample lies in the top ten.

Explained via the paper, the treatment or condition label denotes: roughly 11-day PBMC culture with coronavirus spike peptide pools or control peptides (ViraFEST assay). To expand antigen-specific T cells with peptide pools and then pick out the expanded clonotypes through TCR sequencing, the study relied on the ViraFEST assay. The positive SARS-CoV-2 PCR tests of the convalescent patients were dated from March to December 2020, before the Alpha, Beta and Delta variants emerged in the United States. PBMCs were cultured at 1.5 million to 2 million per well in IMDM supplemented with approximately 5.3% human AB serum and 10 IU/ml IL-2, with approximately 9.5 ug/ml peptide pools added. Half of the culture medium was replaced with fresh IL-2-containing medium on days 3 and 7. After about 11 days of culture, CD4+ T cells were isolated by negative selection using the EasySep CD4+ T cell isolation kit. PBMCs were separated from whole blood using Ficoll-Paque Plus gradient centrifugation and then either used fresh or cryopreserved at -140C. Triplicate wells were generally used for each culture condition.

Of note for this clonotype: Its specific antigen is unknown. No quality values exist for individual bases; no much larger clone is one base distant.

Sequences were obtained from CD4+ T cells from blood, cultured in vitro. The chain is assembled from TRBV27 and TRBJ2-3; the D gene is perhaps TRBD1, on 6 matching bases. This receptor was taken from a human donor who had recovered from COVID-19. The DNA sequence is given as TGTGCCAGCAGCAGGCAGGGGTGGACAGATACGCAGTATTTT. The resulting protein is CASSRQGWTDTQYF.